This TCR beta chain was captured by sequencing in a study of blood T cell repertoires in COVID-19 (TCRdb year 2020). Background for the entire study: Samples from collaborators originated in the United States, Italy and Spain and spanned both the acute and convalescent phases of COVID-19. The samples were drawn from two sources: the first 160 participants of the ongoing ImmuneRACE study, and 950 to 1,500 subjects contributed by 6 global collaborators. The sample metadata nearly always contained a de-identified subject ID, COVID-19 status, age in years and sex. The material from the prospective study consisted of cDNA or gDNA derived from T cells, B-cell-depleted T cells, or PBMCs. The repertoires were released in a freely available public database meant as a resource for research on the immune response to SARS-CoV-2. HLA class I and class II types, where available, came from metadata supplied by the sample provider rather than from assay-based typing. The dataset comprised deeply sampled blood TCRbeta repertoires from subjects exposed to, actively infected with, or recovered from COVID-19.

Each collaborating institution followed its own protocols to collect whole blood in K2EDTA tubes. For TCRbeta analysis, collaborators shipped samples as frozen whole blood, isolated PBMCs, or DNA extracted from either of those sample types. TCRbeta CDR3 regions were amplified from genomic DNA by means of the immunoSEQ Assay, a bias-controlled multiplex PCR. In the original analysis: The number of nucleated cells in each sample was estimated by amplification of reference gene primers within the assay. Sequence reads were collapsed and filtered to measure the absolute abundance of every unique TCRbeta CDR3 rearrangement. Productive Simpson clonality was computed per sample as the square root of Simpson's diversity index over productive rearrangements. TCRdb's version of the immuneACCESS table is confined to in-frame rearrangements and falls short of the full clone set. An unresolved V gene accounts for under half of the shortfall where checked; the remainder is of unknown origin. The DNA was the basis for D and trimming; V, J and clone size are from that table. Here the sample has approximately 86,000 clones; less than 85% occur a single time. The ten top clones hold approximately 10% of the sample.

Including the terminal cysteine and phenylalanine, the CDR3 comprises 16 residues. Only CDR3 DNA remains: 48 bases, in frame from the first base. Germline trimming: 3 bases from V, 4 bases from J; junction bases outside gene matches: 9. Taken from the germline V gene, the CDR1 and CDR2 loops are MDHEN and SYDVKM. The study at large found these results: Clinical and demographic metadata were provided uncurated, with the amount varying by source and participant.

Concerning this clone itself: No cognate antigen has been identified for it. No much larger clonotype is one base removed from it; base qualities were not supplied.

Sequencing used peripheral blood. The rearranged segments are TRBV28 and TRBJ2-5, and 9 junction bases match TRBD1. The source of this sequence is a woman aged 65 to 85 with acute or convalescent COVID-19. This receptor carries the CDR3 CASSLGTGRGGETQYF. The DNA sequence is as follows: TGTGCCAGCAGTTTGGGGACAGGGCGAGGTGGAGAGACCCAGTACTTC.